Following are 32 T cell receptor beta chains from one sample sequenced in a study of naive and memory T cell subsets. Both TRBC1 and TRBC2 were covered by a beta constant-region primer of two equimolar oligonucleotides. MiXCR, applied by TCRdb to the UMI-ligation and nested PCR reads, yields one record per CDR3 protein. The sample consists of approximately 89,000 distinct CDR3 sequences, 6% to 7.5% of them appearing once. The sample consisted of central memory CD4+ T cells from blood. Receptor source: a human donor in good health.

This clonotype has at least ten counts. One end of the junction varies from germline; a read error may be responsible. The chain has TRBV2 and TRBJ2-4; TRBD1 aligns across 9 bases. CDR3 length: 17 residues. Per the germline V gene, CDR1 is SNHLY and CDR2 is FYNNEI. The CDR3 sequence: CASREGDRVLTKNIQYF. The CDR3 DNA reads TGTGCCAGCAGGGAAGGGGACAGGGTATTGACCAAAAACATTCAGTACTTC.

CDR3 region: CASSYSSGGGEQYF. The DNA of the CDR3 is TGTGCCAGCAGTTACTCCTCGGGGGGTGGCGAGCAGTACTTC. The V and J genes are TRBV7-9 and TRBJ2-7, with TRBD2 matching over 7 bases. Germline lookup yields CDR1 SEHNR and CDR2 FQNEAQ (reference sequence). The V gene end was trimmed by 6 bases and the J gene end by 6 bases; junction bases not matched to a gene: 11. The CDR3 loop spans 14 amino acids.

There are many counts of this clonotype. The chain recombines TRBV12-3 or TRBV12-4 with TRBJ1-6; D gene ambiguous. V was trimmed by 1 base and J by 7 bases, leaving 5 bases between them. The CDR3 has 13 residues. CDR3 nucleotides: TGTGCCAGCAGTTTAGTCAGAAATTCACCCCTCCACTTT. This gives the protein CASSLVRNSPLHF.

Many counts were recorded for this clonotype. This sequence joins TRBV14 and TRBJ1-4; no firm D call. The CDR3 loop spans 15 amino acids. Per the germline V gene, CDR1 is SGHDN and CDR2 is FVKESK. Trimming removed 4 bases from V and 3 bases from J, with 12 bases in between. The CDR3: CASSRLYGANEKLFF. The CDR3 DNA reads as TGTGCCAGCAGCCGTTTATATGGGGCTAATGAAAAACTGTTTTTT.

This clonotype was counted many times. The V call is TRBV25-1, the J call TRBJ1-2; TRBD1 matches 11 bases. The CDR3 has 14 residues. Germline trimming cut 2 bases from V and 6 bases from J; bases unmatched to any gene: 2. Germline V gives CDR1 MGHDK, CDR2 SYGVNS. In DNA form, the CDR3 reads TGTGCCAGCAGTGAACAGGGACAGGGGGATGGCTACACCTTC. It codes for CASSEQGQGDGYTF.

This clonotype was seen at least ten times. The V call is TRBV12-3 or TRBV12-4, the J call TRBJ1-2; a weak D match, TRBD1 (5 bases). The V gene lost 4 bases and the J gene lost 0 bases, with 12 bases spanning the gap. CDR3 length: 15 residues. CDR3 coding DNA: TGTGCCAGCAGTTCCTCGGGACGGACTAACTATGGCTACACCTTC. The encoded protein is CASSSSGRTNYGYTF.

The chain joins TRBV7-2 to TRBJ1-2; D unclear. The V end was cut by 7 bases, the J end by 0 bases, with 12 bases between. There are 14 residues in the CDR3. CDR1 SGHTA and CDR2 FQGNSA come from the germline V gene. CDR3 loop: CASKGGLTNYGYTF. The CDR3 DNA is TGTGCCAGCAAGGGCGGACTCACTAACTATGGCTACACCTTC.

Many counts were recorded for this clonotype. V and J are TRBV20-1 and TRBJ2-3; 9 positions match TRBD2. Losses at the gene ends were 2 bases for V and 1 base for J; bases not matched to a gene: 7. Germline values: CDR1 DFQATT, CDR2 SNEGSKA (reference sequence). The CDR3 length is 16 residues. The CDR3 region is CSARPIAGDGTDTQYF. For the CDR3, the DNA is TGCAGTGCTAGACCTATAGCGGGAGACGGCACAGATACGCAGTATTTT.

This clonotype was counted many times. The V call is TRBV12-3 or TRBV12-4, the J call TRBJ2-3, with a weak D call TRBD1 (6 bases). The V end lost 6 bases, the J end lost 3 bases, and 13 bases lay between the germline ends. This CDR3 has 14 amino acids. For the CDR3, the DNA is TGTGCCAGCAGATTGAGGGGGTTAACAGATACGCAGTATTTT. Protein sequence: CASRLRGLTDTQYF.

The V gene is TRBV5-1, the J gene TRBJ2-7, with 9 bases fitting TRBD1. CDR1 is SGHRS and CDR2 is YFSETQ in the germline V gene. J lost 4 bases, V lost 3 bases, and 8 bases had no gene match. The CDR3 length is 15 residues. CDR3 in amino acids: CASSSSTGGRYEQYF. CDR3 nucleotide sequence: TGCGCCAGCAGCTCCTCGACAGGGGGTCGGTACGAGCAGTACTTC.

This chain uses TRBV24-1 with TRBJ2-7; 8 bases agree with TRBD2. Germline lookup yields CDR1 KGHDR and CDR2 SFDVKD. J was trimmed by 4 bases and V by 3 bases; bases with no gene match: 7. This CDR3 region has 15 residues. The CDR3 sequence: CATSDPGLAPYEQYF. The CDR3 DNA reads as TGTGCCACCAGTGATCCAGGACTAGCTCCGTACGAGCAGTACTTC.

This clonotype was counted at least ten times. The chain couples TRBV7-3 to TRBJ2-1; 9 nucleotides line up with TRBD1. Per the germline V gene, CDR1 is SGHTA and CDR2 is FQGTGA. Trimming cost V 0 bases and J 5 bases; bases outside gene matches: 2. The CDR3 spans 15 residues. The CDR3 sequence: CASSLTGQGNNEQFF. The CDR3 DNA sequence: TGTGCCAGCAGCTTAACGGGACAGGGAAACAATGAGCAGTTCTTC.

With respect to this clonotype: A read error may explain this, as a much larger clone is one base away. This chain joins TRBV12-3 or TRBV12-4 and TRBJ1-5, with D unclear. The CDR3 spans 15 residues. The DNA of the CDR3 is TGTGCCAGCAGTTTAGCGCTACAGAGCAGGCAGCACCAGCATTTT. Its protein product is CASSLALQSRQHQHF.

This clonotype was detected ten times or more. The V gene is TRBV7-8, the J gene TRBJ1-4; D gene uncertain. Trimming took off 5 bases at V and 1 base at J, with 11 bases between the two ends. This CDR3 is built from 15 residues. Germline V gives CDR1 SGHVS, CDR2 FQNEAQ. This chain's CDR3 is CASSTLLLTNEKLFF. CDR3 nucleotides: TGTGCCAGCAGCACCCTGCTGCTAACTAATGAAAAACTGTTTTTT.

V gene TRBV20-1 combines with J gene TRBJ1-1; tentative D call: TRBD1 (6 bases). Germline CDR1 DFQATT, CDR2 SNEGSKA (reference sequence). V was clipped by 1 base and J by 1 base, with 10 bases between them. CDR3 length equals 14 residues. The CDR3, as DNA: TGCAGTGCTAGAGCGGGGGGGGCGAACACTGAAGCTTTCTTT. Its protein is CSARAGGANTEAFF.

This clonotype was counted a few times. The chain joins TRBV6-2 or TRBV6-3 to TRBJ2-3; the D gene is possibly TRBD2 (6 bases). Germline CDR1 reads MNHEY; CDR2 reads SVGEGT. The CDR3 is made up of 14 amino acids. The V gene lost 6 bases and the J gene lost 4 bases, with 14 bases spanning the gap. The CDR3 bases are TGTGCCAGCAGCCCTAGCGTCCCCGCAGATACGCAGTATTTT. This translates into CASSPSVPADTQYF.

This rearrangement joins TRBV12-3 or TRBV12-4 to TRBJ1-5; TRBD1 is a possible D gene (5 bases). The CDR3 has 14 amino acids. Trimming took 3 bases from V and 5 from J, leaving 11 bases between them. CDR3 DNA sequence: TGTGCCAGCAGTTTCCAGGGCCCGTATCAGCCCCAGCATTTT. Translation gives CASSFQGPYQPQHF.

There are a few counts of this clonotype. CDR3 DNA: TGTGCCAGCAGCCGGGAACAGGGGGGGTCCGCAGATACGCAGTATTTT. Translating gives CASSREQGGSADTQYF. V gene TRBV4-2 combines with J gene TRBJ2-3; tentative D call: TRBD1 (8 bases). The CDR3 contains 16 residues. CDR1 and CDR2 from the germline V gene are LGHNA and YNFKEQ. V was shortened by 4 bases and J by 4 bases, with 18 bases between the two germline ends.

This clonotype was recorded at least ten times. The chain's CDR3 is CASSKPTTGMVHQPQHF. For the CDR3, the DNA is TGTGCCAGCAGTAAACCAACGACGGGTATGGTGCATCAGCCCCAGCATTTT. The gene calls are TRBV6-6 and TRBJ1-5; D remains unclear. CDR1 is MNHNY and CDR2 is SVGAGI in the germline V gene (reference sequence). V was pared by 5 bases and J by 5 bases, with 22 bases between. There are 17 residues in the CDR3.

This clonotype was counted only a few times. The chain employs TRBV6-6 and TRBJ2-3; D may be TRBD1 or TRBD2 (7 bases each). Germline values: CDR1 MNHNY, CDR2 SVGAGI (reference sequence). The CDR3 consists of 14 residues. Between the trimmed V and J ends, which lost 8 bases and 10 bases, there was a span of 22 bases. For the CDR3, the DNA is TGTGCCAGCGCTCGACGGGGGGACAGCATTTCGCAGTATTTT. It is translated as CASARRGDSISQYF.

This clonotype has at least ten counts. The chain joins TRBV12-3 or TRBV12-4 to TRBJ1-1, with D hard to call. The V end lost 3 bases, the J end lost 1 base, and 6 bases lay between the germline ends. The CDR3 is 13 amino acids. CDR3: CASSLAGNTEAFF. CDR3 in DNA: TGTGCCAGCAGTTTGGCGGGGAACACTGAAGCTTTCTTT.

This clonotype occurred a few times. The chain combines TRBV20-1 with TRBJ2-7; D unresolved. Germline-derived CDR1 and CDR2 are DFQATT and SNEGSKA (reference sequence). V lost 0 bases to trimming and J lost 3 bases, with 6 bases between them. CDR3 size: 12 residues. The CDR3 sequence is CSARDDNYEQYF. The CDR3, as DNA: TGCAGTGCTAGAGATGACAACTACGAGCAGTACTTC.

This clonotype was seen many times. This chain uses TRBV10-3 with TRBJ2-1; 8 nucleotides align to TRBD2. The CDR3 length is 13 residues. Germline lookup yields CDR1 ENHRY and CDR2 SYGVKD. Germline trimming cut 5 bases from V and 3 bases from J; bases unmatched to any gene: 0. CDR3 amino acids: CAISSGGYNEQFF. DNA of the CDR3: TGTGCCATCAGTAGCGGGGGCTACAATGAGCAGTTCTTC.

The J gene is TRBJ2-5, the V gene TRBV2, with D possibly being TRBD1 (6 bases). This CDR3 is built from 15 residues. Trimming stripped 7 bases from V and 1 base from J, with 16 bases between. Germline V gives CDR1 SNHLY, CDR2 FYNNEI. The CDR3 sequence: CASTQRQAAQETQYF. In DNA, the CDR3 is TGTGCCAGCACCCAAAGACAGGCAGCCCAAGAGACCCAGTACTTC.

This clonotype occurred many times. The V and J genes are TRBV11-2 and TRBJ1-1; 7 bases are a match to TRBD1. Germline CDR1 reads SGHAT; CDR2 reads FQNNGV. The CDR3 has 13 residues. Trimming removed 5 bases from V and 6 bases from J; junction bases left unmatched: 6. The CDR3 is CASSVTGKAEAFF. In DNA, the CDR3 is TGTGCCAGCAGCGTGACAGGGAAGGCTGAAGCTTTCTTT.

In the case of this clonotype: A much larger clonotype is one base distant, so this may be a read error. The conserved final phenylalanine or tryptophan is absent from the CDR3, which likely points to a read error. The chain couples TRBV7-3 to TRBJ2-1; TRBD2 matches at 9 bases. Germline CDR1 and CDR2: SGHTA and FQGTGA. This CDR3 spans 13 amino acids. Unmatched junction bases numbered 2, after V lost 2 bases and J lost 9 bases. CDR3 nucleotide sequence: TGTGCCAGCAGCTTAGGGACTAGCCTTGAGCAGTTCTCC. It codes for CASSLGTSLEQFS.

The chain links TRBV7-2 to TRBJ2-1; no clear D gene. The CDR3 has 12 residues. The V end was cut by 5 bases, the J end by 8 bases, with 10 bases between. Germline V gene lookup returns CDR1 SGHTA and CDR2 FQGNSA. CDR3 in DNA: TGTGCCAGCAGCCCCCCCCTATATGAGCAGTTCTTC. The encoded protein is CASSPPLYEQFF.

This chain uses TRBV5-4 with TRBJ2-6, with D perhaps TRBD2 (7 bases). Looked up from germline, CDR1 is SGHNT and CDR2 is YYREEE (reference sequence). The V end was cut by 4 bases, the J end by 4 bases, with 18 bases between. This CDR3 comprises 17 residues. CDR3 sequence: CASSGGGGPLGANVLTF. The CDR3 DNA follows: TGTGCCAGCAGCGGAGGGGGAGGGCCTCTAGGGGCCAACGTCCTGACTTTC.

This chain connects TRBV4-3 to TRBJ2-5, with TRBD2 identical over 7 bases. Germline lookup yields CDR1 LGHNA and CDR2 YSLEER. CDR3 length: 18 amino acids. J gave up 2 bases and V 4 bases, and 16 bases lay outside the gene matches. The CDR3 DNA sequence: TGCGCCAGCAGCCGAGCTGGGGCGGGGGTCCCAAATCAAGAGACCCAGTACTTC. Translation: CASSRAGAGVPNQETQYF.

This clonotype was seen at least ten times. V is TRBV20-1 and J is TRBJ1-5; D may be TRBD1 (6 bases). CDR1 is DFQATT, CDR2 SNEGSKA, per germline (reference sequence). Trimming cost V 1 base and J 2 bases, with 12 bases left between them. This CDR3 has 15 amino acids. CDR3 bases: TGCAGTGCTAGAGCTGGGGAGGGGGGCAATCAGCCCCAGCATTTT. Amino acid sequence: CSARAGEGGNQPQHF.

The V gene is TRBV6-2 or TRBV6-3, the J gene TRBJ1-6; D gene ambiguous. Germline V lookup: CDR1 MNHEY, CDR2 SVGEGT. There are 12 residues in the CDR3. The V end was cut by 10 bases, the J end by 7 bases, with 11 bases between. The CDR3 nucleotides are TGTGCCACCAAAGGGAGAAATTCACCCCTCCACTTT. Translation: CATKGRNSPLHF.

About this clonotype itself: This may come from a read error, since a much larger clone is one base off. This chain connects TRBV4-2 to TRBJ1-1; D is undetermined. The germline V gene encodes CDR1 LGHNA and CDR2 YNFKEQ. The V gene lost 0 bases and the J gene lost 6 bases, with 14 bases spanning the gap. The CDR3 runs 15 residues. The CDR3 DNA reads TGTGCCAGCAGCCAAGAAAGCGAGGGTCGGGCTGAAGCTTTCTTT. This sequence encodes CASSQESEGRAEAFF.